The rows below give T cell receptor beta chains drawn from one sample of a study of T cells in Graves' hyperthyroidism and ophthalmopathy. TCRdb processed the multiplex PCR reads anew with MiXCR; each CDR3 protein has one entry. The sample contains hundreds of thousands of distinct CDR3 sequences, 12% to 15% of which appear only once. The specimen was blood. These receptors were taken from a woman aged 18-29 years with Graves' hyperthyroidism. Both conserved end residues are part of each CDR3. The D gene is left open where the match is weak. A clone size is listed for some rows: how often the clone was seen (once, few, many), or a class if it is expanded.

>NA|many|TRBV7-2|TRBJ2-7
TGTGCCAGCAGCTTACAAGTACCCCCCTACGAGCAGTACTTC
CASSLQVPPYEQYF
>TRBD2|many|TRBV2|TRBJ2-1
TGTGCCAGCAAAAGGGGTAGACTAGCGGGAGGCCCAACTTTGGATGAGCAGTTCTTC
CASKRGRLAGGPTLDEQFF
>NA|NA|TRBV14|TRBJ1-1
TGTGCCACCTCATGGGGGGAAGGCACTGAAGCTTTCTTT
CATSWGEGTEAFF
>TRBD2|NA|TRBV4-1|TRBJ2-1
TGCGCCAGCAGCTCCCCTAGCGGGAGGGCCTCCTACAATGAGCAGTTCTTC
CASSSPSGRASYNEQFF
>NA|many|TRBV27|TRBJ1-2
TGTGCCAGCAGTGGACCCTATGGCTACACCTTC
CASSGPYGYTF
>NA|many|TRBV20-1|TRBJ2-3
TGCAGTGCTAAAGAAGGGGGGCCGACAGATACGCAGTATTTT
CSAKEGGPTDTQYF
>NA|many|TRBV20-1|TRBJ2-5
TGCAGTGCTAGAATTCCAGCCAAAGAGACCCAGTACTTC
CSARIPAKETQYF
>NA|NA|TRBV9|TRBJ2-7
TGTGCCAGCAGCGTAGATGGGCCCAGGGACGAGCAGTACTTC
CASSVDGPRDEQYF
>NA|NA|TRBV29-1|TRBJ2-3
TGCAGCGTTGGTCGAGCGATCACAGATACGCAGTATTTT
CSVGRAITDTQYF
>NA|many|TRBV7-9|TRBJ2-7
TGTGCCAGCAGCACCGGGACCGTGTCCTACGAGCAGTACTTC
CASSTGTVSYEQYF
>NA|many|TRBV7-8|TRBJ1-1
TGTGCCAGCAGCTTGGGGTTTGGGGGCGAGGAGGGTGAAGCTTTCTTT
CASSLGFGGEEGEAFF
>NA|many|TRBV12-3/TRBV12-4|TRBJ1-2
TGTGCCAGCAGGGTTACAGGGATCCATGGCTACACCTTC
CASRVTGIHGYTF
>TRBD2|many|TRBV7-9|TRBJ2-7
TGTGCCAGCAGTCCCTTCTTAGCGGGCGGCTACGAGCAGTACTTC
CASSPFLAGGYEQYF
>NA|many|TRBV30|TRBJ2-1
TGTGCCTGGAGTGTAGGGAAGTGGGATGAGCAGTTCTTC
CAWSVGKWDEQFF
>NA|many|TRBV5-6|TRBJ1-6
TGTGCCAGCAGCTTGCCCGGGGGCTATAATTCACCCCTCCACTTT
CASSLPGGYNSPLHF
>TRBD2|many|TRBV12-3/TRBV12-4|TRBJ2-3
TGTGCCAGCAGTTTATACGGGAGGGCCGGGACAGATACGCAGTATTTT
CASSLYGRAGTDTQYF
>NA|many|TRBV7-2|TRBJ2-5
TGTGCCAGCAGCTTAACGACGAAGACCCAGTACTTC
CASSLTTKTQYF
>NA|NA|TRBV6-2/TRBV6-3|TRBJ1-5
TGTGCCAGCGGGGATGGGAGCAATCAGCCCCAGCATTTT
CASGDGSNQPQHF
>NA|NA|TRBV6-7|TRBJ1-1
TGTGCCAGCAGTCCGCATTGGGACCTCACTGAAGCTTTCTTT
CASSPHWDLTEAFF
>NA|NA|TRBV12-3/TRBV12-4|TRBJ1-4
TGTGCCAGCAGTTCCGGACATCGCAGCACTAATGAAAAACTGTTTTTT
CASSSGHRSTNEKLFF
>NA|few|TRBV27|TRBJ2-4
TGTGCCAGCAGTAGGTCAGGGCCGGCCAAAAACATTCAGTACTTC
CASSRSGPAKNIQYF
>NA|many|TRBV5-1|TRBJ2-7
TGCGCCAGCAGCCACAGGCGAGAGCCTGAAACCTACGAGCAGTACTTC
CASSHRREPETYEQYF
>NA|NA|TRBV5-1|TRBJ2-2
TGCGCCAGCAGGCGGGCAGGAGCGGAGGACACCGGGGAGCTGTTTTTT
CASRRAGAEDTGELFF
>NA|NA|TRBV7-9|TRBJ1-2
TGTGCCAGCACCCAGGGTAGTAGCTATGGCTACACCTTC
CASTQGSSYGYTF
>NA|NA|TRBV29-1|TRBJ1-1
TGCAGCGTTGGAGTGAACACTGAAGCTTTCTTT
CSVGVNTEAFF
>NA|many|TRBV7-2|TRBJ2-7
TGTGCCAGCACCTCACGGAGCGGTTACGAGCAGTACTTC
CASTSRSGYEQYF
>TRBD1|few|TRBV18|TRBJ2-1
TGTGCCAGCTCTCTCGAGGCCGGGACAGGGACCTACAATGAGCAGTTCTTC
CASSLEAGTGTYNEQFF
>TRBD2|many|TRBV13|TRBJ2-3
TGTGCCAGCAGCCCCCGACTAGCGGGGGACCTTCGGGGAGATACGCAGTATTTT
CASSPRLAGDLRGDTQYF
>NA|many|TRBV2|TRBJ2-7
TGTGCCAGCAGTGAAGGGTGGATGAGCTCCTACGAGCAGTACTTC
CASSEGWMSSYEQYF
>NA|few|TRBV30|TRBJ2-2
TGTGCCTGGAGTGACGGCGGGGAGCTGTTTTTT
CAWSDGGELFF
>TRBD1|NA|TRBV7-9|TRBJ1-2
TGTGCCAGCAGGGAGACCGGGACAGAAGGCTACACCTTC
CASRETGTEGYTF
>NA|many|TRBV18|TRBJ2-3
TGTGCCAGCTCACCATCTCCACCGGGACCCCGTCCCGATACGCAGTATTTT
CASSPSPPGPRPDTQYF
>NA|few|TRBV28|TRBJ2-1
TGTGCCAGCAGTTTACCCCCGGGTGGCAATGAGCAGTTCTTC
CASSLPPGGNEQFF
>TRBD1|many|TRBV24-1|TRBJ2-3
TGTGCCACCAGTGATCCAAGACAGGGAAGTAAGGCAGATACGCAGTATTTT
CATSDPRQGSKADTQYF
>NA|many|TRBV7-2|TRBJ1-6
TGTGCCAGCAGCTTAAAGGCAGGGCGTAGCAATTCACCCCTCCACTTT
CASSLKAGRSNSPLHF
>TRBD1|many|TRBV11-2|TRBJ2-2
TGTGCCAGCAGTAACCGGGACAGGGGAGAGGGCGGGGAGCTGTTTTTT
CASSNRDRGEGGELFF
>NA|many|TRBV5-6|TRBJ2-1
TGTGCCAGCAGCCCGTTACGGGAGAGCTCCTACAATGAGCAGTTCTTC
CASSPLRESSYNEQFF
>NA|NA|TRBV6-5|TRBJ2-6
TGTGCCAGCAGTTACGGACAGTTCTCTGGGGCCAACGTCCTGACTTTC
CASSYGQFSGANVLTF
>NA|few|TRBV7-9|TRBJ2-7
TGTGCCAGCTGCCCGCCGGGAGTGAGAGGTGCCGAGCAGTACTTC
CASCPPGVRGAEQYF
>NA|many|TRBV18|TRBJ2-7
TGTGCCAGCTCACCCCCGGGCCCCTCGGGCTACGAGCAGTACTTC
CASSPPGPSGYEQYF
>TRBD1|many|TRBV18|TRBJ2-3
TGTGCCAGCTCACCCTCCGGGACAGGGACAGATACGCAGTATTTT
CASSPSGTGTDTQYF
>TRBD2|many|TRBV7-2|TRBJ2-5
TGTGCCAGCAGCCCCAAACGGGTAGCGGGGACAACCGAGACCCAGTACTTC
CASSPKRVAGTTETQYF
>NA|few|TRBV4-3|TRBJ2-1
TGCGCCAGCAGCCAAGATATCGGGGGCTCCTACAATGAGCAGTTCTTC
CASSQDIGGSYNEQFF
>NA|many|TRBV28|TRBJ2-1
TGTGCCAGCAGTTTGGGCGGGATACGCTACAATGAGCAGTTCTTC
CASSLGGIRYNEQFF
>NA|many|TRBV20-1|TRBJ1-6
TGCAGTGCTACAGGGAGCTCCTATAATTCACCCCTCCACTTT
CSATGSSYNSPLHF
>NA|many|TRBV20-1|TRBJ2-3
TGCAGTGCTAGAGCCTCCCGGCCGAGGACCACAGATACGCAGTATTTT
CSARASRPRTTDTQYF
>TRBD1|few|TRBV27|TRBJ1-2
TGTGCCAGCAGTCAAGTTCAGGGGGAAGGCTACACCTTC
CASSQVQGEGYTF
>NA|many|TRBV10-2|TRBJ2-2
TGCGCCAGCAGTGAGTCGGGACTTAGGAACACCGGGGAGCTGTTTTTT
CASSESGLRNTGELFF
>NA|many|TRBV10-3|TRBJ1-1
TGTGCCATCAGTGACCCGGGAGGGCTGGGCACTGAAGCTTTCTTT
CAISDPGGLGTEAFF
>NA|many|TRBV7-2|TRBJ1-6
TGTGCCAGCAGCCAAAGGGGGGGGCTCCTCCACTTT
CASSQRGGLLHF
>TRBD2|many|TRBV12-3/TRBV12-4|TRBJ2-1
TGTGCCAGCAGTCCGACTAGCGGGGATCACTACAATGAGCAGTTCTTC
CASSPTSGDHYNEQFF
>NA|many|TRBV30|TRBJ1-5
TGTGCCTGGAGTTCAGGCGGATATAGCAATCAGCCCCAGCATTTT
CAWSSGGYSNQPQHF
>NA|many|TRBV28|TRBJ2-7
TGTGCCAGCAGTCGTCGCGTGCTAGCGAGGACGCCCTACGAGCAGTACTTC
CASSRRVLARTPYEQYF
>NA|few|TRBV7-9|TRBJ2-7
TGTGCCAGCAGCTTAGTTGGGGGTTCGGCCCACTTTTGGATCTCCTACGAGCAGTACTTC
CASSLVGGSAHFWISYEQYF
>TRBD1|few|TRBV29-1|TRBJ2-1
TGCAGCGTTTGCCCTCGACAGGGTGGTAATGAGCAGTTCTTC
CSVCPRQGGNEQFF
>NA|many|TRBV6-1|TRBJ1-1
TGTGCCAGCAACCGTGTAGGCACTGAAGCTTTCTTT
CASNRVGTEAFF
>NA|few|TRBV5-1|TRBJ2-7
TGCGCCAGCAGCCCAGGGACTCCCCCCGAGCAGTACTTC
CASSPGTPPEQYF
>NA|many|TRBV30|TRBJ2-5
TGTGCCTGGAGTGTGTCGGGGCTCCGGGGGACCCAGTACTTC
CAWSVSGLRGTQYF
>TRBD2|many|TRBV12-3/TRBV12-4|TRBJ2-7
TGTGCCAGCAGAACCGGGACTAGCGGGAGCGAGCAGTACTTC
CASRTGTSGSEQYF